The present T cell receptor beta chain was sequenced within a study of T cells in Graves' hyperthyroidism and ophthalmopathy (dated by TCRdb to between 2019 and 2020). At the level of the whole study: Peripheral blood samples were taken at initial diagnosis, before any treatment was given. TCR V-J signatures able to tell the groups apart were searched for in a discovery cohort of 100 or so patients, of whom more than 40 had Graves' ophthalmopathy and more than 55 had stable Graves' hyperthyroidism. An independent validation cohort of under 20 hyperthyroidism patients and some 15 patients who later progressed to ophthalmopathy tested prospective prediction of ophthalmopathy. The paper describes TCR Vbeta CDR3 sequencing of 135 peripheral blood samples, made up of roughly 45 ophthalmopathy patients, 70 to 75 hyperthyroidism patients and 17 progressor patients. The approximately 98 discovery patients were randomly divided into training and test sets at a 7:3 ratio. After blood sampling, hyperthyroidism patients were treated with methimazole at a starting dose of 30 mg daily, and ophthalmopathy patients were treated with high-dose intravenous methylprednisolone. In six Graves' hyperthyroidism patients, the study also compared T-cell repertoires from thyroid tissue with T-cell repertoires from blood. Results the study describes overall, beyond this receptor: In cross-validation, a model built on a 13 V-J signature told ophthalmopathy apart from stable hyperthyroidism with under 90% sensitivity and 81% to 82% specificity, and in testing the same model reached 80%/75%. Most expanded thyroid clonotypes (frequency above 0.001) were also detected in blood, a finding suggesting that blood repertoires may reflect thyroid immune responses. In validation, the model predicted progression to ophthalmopathy a median of around 6.5 months before onset, with roughly 68% sensitivity and nearly 75% specificity. No statistical method was used to fix the sample size in advance, and group allocation was not hidden from the investigators.

Amplification of TCR beta CDR3 regions was carried out from RNA transcripts. A first-round RT-PCR of the TCR CDR3 used the HTBI primer set with the Qiagen OneStep RT-PCR kit. The libraries were constructed in a second round of multiplex PCR and then size-selected and purified. Paired-end sequencing of the libraries was performed with 100 bp reads on an Illumina HiSeq2000. The authors processed their data as follows. SOAPnuke was used to process the raw data, with reads discarded if the reads contained adapters or uncalled bases, had a mean Phred below 15, or lacked an exact constant-primer or identifier match. COPE v1.2.5 was used to merge high-quality paired reads, and clonotypes were defined as unique nucleotide sequences. Clonotypes were aligned to IMGT TRBV, TRBD and TRBJ reference segments using MiTCR v1.1. Only V-J combinations with frequency above 0.0001, covering 98% to 99.2% of repertoires, were analysed. A TCS score was defined as the ratio between F50 (clonal expansion) and ExV (chaos), using BLOSUM62-based TCRdist between CDR3 peptides within each V-J. Welch's t-statistics and random forest reduced around 520 V-J features to 13, which were used in a naive Bayes classifier (R e1071). TCRdb redid the processing of the public reads, applying fastp at Q25 and MiXCR, and retained in-frame beta chains. Every distinct CDR3 protein forms one entry, paired with its most common genes and DNA. The V and J calls and clone size come from TCRdb's table, not from the authors' own analysis. Recorded for this sample are over 400,000 distinct CDR3 sequences; about 14% of them occurred a single time. About 13% of the sample lies in the top ten.

Ophthalmopathy patients had moderately to severely active disease, with a Clinical Activity Score of 3 or more, a NOSPECS grade of 4 or more, and a disease duration of less than 3 months. Any patient with an uncontrolled infection, another autoimmune disease, pregnancy or lactation was excluded. Diagnoses were established on the basis of clinical symptoms, serum thyroxine and TRAb, thyroid ultrasound, and orbital computed tomography. PBMCs were isolated from about 10 ml of fresh peripheral blood by Ficoll-Paque density gradient centrifugation. Total RNA was extracted using Trizol reagent, and RNA quality was assessed on an Agilent 2100 Bioanalyzer. From the cysteine up to the phenylalanine, the CDR3 has a length of 14 residues. This entry keeps only the CDR3 DNA: 42 bases, framed from base 1. V loses 3 bases of germline sequence and J loses 2 bases, and the interval between the two ends is 10 bases. As encoded in the germline V gene (reference sequence), CDR1 is MNHEY while CDR2 is SMNVEV.

This clonotype has ten or more counts. What this receptor recognizes is not known. No much larger clone exists at a distance of one base, and base qualities are not known. Material for sequencing was blood. The origin of this receptor is a man aged 18 to 29 with Graves' ophthalmopathy. The V and J segments used are TRBV27 and TRBJ2-5; the D gene lacks a confident call. DNA sequence: TGTGCCAGCAGTTTTAGGGTAGGGCAAGAGACCCAGTACTTC. The encoded protein is CASSFRVGQETQYF.